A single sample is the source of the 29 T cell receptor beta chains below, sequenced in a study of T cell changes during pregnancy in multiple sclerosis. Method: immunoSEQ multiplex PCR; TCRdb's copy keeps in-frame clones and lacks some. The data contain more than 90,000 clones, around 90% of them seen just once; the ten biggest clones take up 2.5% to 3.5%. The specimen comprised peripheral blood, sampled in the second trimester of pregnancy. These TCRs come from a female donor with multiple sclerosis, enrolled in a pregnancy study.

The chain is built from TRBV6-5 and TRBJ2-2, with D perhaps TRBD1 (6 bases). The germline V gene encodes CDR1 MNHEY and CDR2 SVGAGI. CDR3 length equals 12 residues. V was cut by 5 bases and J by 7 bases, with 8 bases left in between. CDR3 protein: CASSLDSGELFF. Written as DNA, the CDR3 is TGTGCCAGCAGTCTGGACAGCGGGGAGCTGTTTTTT.

CDR3 residues: CASSLSGGPYEQYF. Written as DNA, the CDR3 is TGTGCCAGCAGTTTGTCGGGGGGCCCGTACGAGCAGTACTTC. The J gene is TRBJ2-7, the V gene TRBV28, with D perhaps matching TRBD2 (7 bases). Looked up from germline, CDR1 is MDHEN and CDR2 is SYDVKM. CDR3 length: 14 amino acids. Trimming stripped 3 bases from V and 4 bases from J, with 13 bases between.

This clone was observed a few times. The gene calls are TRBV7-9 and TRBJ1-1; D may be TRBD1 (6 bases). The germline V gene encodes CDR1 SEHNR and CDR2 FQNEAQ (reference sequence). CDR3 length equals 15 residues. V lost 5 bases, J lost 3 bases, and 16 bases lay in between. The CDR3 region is CASSTIHRVDTEAFF. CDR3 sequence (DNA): TGTGCCAGCAGCACTATCCACAGGGTAGACACTGAAGCTTTCTTT.

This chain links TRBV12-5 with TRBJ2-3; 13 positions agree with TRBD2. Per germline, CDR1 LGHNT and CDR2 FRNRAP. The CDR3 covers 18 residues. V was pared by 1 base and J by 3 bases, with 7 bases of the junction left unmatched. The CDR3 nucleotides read TGTGCTAGTGGTTTGGACGGCGGACTAGCGGGAGTTACAGATACGCAGTATTTT. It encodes CASGLDGGLAGVTDTQYF.

The CDR3 reads CASSIGDSSTDTQYF. CDR3 DNA: TGTGCCAGTAGTATAGGTGATAGCTCCACAGATACGCAGTATTTT. The chain combines TRBV19 with TRBJ2-3; D uncertain. CDR1 and CDR2 (germline): LNHDA, SQIVND (reference sequence). The CDR3 totals 15 residues. The ends were cut back, 1 base at V and 2 bases at J, with 10 bases in the middle.

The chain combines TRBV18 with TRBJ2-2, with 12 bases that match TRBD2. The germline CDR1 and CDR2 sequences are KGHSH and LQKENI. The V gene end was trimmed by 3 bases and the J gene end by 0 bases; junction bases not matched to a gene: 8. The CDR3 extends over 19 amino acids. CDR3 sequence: CASSPRGLAGGSNTGELFF. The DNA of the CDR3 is TGTGCCAGCTCACCGAGGGGACTAGCGGGCGGCTCGAACACCGGGGAGCTGTTTTTT.

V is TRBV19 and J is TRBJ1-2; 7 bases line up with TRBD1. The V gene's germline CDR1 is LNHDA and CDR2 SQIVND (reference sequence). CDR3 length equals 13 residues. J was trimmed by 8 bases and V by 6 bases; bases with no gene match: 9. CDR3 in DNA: TGTGCCAGTAGCACGGGGACAGTGGAAGGCTACACCTTC. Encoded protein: CASSTGTVEGYTF.

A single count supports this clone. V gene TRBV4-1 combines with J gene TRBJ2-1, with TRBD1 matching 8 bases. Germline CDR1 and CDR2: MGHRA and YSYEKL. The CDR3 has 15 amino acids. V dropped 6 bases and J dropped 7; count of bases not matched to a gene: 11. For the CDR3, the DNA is TGCGCCAGCAGTCCCTCAGGGGGCGCGGGGAATGAGCAGTTCTTC. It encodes CASSPSGGAGNEQFF.

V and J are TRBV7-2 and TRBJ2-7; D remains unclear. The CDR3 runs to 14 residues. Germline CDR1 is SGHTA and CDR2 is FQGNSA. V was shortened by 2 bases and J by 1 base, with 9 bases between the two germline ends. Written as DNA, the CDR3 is TGTGCCAGCAGCTTAATGGGCCAGTCCTACGAGCAGTACTTC. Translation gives CASSLMGQSYEQYF. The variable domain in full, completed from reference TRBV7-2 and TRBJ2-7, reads GAGVSQSPSNKVTEKGKDVELRCDPISGHTALYWYRQSLGQGLEFLIYFQGNSAPDKSGLPSDRFSAERTGGSVSTLTIQRTQQEDSAVYLCASSLMGQSYEQYFGPGTRLTVT.

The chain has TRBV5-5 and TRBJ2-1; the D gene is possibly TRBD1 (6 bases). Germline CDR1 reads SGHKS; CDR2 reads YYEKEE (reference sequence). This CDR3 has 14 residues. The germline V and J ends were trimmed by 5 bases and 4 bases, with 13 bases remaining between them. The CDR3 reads CASSSGDLYNEQFF. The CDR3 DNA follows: TGTGCCAGCAGTTCAGGGGATCTGTACAATGAGCAGTTCTTC.

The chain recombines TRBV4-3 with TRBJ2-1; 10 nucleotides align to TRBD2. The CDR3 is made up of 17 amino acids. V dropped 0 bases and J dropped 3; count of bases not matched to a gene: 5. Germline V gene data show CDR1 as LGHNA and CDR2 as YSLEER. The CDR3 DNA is TGCGCCAGCAGCCAAGATAAGGGACTAGCGAACTACAATGAGCAGTTCTTC. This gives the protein CASSQDKGLANYNEQFF.

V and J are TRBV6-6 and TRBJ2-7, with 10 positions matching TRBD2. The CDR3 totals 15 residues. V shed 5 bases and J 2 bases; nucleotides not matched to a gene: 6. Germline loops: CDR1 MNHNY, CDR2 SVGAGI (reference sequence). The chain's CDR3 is CASSNPGLAPYEQYF. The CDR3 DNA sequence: TGTGCCAGCAGTAACCCGGGACTAGCGCCCTACGAGCAGTACTTC.

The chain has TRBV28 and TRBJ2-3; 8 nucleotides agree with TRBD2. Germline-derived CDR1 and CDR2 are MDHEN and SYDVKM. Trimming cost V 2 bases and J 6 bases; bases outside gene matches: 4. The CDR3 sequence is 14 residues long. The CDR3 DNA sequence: TGTGCCAGCAGTTTAGAGCGGGAGATGGATACGCAGTATTTT. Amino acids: CASSLEREMDTQYF.

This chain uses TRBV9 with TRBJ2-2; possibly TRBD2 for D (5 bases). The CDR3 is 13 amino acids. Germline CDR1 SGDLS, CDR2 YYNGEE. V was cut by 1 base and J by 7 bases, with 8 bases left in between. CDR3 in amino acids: CASSVSEGGELFF. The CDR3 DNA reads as TGTGCCAGCAGCGTATCCGAGGGCGGGGAGCTGTTTTTT.

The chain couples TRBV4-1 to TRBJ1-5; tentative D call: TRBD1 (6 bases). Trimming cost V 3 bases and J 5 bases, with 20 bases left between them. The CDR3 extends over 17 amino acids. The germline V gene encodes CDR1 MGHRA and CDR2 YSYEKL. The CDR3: CASSHPRGGGGDQPQHF. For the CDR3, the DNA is TGCGCCAGCAGCCACCCGAGGGGCGGAGGGGGGGATCAGCCCCAGCATTTT.

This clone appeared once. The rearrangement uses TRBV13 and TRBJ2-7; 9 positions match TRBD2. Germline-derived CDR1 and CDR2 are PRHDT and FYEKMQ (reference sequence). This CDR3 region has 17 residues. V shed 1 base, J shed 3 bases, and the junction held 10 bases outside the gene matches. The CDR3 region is CASSLEGSSGGFYEQYF. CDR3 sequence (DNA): TGTGCCAGCAGCTTAGAGGGGAGTAGCGGGGGCTTCTACGAGCAGTACTTC.

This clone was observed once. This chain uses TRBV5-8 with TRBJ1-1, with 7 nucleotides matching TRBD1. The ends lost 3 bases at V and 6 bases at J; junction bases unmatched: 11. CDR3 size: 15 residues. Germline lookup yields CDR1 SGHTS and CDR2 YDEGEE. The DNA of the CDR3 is TGTGCCAGCAGCTACTTCCGGACAGGTGGGGCTGAAGCTTTCTTT. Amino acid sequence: CASSYFRTGGAEAFF.

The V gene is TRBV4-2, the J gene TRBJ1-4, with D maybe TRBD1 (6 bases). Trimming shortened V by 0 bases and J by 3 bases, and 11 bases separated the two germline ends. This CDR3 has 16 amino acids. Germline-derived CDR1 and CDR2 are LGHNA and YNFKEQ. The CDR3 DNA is TGTGCCAGCAGCCAAGATGAACAGGGTGCTAATGAAAAACTGTTTTTT. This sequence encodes CASSQDEQGANEKLFF.

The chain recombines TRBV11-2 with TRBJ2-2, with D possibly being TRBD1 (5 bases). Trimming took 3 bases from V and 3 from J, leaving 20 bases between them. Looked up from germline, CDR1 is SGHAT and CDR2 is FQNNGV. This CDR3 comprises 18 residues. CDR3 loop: CASSFRWIDDSYTGELFF. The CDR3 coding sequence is TGTGCCAGCAGCTTCCGCTGGATTGACGACAGCTACACCGGGGAGCTGTTTTTT.

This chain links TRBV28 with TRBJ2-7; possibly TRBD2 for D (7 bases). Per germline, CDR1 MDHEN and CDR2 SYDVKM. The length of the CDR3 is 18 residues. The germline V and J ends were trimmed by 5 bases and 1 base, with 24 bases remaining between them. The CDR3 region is CASSQRAFGGGSSYEQYF. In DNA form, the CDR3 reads TGTGCCAGCAGTCAACGGGCATTCGGGGGCGGGAGTTCCTACGAGCAGTACTTC.

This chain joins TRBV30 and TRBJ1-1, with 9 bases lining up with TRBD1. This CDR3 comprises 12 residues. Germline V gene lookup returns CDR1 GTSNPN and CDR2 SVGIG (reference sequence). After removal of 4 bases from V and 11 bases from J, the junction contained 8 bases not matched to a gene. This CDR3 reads CAWTPGQGNAFF. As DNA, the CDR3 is TGTGCCTGGACCCCCGGACAGGGGAACGCTTTCTTT. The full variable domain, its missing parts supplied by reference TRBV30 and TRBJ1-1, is SQTIHQWPATLVQPVGSPLSLECTVEGTSNPNLYWYRQAAGRGLQLLFYSVGIGQISSEVPQNLSASRPQDRQFILSSKKLLLSDSGFYLCAWTPGQGNAFFGQGTRLTVV.

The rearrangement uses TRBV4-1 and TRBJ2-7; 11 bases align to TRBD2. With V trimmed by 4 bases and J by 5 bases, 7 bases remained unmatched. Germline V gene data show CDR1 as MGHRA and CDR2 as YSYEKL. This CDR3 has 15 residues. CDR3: CASSPIAGGPDEQYF. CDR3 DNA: TGCGCCAGCAGCCCCATAGCGGGAGGGCCGGACGAGCAGTACTTC.

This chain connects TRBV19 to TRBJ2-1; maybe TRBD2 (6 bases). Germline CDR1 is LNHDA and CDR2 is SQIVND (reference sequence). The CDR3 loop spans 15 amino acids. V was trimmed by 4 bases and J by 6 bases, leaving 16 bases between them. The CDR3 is CASSKVSGALNEQFF. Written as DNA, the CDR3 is TGTGCCAGTAGTAAGGTGTCGGGAGCCCTCAATGAGCAGTTCTTC.

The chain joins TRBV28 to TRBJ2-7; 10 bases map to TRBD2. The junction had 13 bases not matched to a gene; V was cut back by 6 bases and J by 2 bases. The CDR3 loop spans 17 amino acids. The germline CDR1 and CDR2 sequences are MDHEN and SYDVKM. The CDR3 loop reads CASSAPGSTSGAYEQYF. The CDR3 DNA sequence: TGTGCCAGCAGCGCCCCGGGGAGTACTAGCGGGGCCTACGAGCAGTACTTC.

The CDR3: CASSIGGNQPQHF. CDR3 nucleotides: TGTGCCAGTAGTATCGGGGGGAATCAGCCCCAGCATTTT. The V and J genes are TRBV19 and TRBJ1-5; possibly TRBD1 for D (5 bases). The germline V and J ends were trimmed by 3 bases and 4 bases, with 7 bases remaining between them. Per germline, CDR1 LNHDA and CDR2 SQIVND (reference sequence). This CDR3 is 13 amino acids long.

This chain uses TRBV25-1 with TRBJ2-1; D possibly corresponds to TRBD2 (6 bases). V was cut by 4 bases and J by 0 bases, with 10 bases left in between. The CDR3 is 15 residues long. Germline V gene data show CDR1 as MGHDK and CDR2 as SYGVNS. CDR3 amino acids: CASSVGGLSYNEQFF. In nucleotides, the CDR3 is TGTGCCAGCAGTGTCGGGGGACTCTCCTACAATGAGCAGTTCTTC.

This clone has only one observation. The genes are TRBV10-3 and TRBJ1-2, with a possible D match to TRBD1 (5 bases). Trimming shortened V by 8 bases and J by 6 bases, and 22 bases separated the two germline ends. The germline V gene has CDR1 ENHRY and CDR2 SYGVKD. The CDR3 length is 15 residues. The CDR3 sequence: CAISSRQPEFDGYTF. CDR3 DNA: TGTGCCATCTCCAGTAGACAGCCAGAATTCGATGGCTACACCTTC.

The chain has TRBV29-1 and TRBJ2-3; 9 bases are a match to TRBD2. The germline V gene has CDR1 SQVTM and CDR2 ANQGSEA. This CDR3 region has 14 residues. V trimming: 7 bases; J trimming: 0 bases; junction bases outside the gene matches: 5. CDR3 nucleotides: TGCAGCGCCCGACTAGCGGTTAGCACAGATACGCAGTATTTT. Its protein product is CSARLAVSTDTQYF.

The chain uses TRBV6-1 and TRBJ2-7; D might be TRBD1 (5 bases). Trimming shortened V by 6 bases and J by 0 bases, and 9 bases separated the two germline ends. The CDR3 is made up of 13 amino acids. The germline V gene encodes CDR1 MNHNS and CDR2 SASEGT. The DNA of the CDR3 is TGTGCCAGCAGCAGACAGAGCTCCTACGAGCAGTACTTC. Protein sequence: CASSRQSSYEQYF.